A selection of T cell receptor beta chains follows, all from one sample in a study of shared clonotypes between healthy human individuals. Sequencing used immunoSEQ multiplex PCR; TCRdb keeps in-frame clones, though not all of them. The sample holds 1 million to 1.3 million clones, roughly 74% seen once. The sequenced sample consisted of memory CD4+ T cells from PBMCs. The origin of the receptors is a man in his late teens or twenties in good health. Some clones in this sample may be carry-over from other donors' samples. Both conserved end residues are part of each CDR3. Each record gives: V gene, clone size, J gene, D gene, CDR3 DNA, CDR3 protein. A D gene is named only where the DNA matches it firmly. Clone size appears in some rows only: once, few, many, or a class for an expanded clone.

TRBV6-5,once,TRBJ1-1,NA,TGTGCCAGCAGTTACTCCCGACAGATTAACACTGAAGCTTTCTTT,CASSYSRQINTEAFF
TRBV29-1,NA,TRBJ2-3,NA,TGCAGCGTTAAGAACAGGGCCCCCACAGATACGCAGTATTTT,CSVKNRAPTDTQYF
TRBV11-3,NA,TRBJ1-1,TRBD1,TGTGCCAGCAGCTTAGAACTCCGACAGGGAAACACTGAAGCTTTCTTT,CASSLELRQGNTEAFF
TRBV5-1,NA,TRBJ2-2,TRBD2,TGCGCCAGCAGCTTGGCCAGCGGGAGGGTCGGGGAGCTGTTTTTT,CASSLASGRVGELFF
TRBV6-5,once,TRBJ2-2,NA,TGTGCCAGCAGTTACTCGGACTGGAACACCGGGGAGCTGTTTTTT,CASSYSDWNTGELFF
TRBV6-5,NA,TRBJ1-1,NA,TGTGCCAGCAGCCGAACGGGGAGCACTGAAGCTTTCTTT,CASSRTGSTEAFF
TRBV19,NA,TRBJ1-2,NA,TGTGCCAGTAGTAGAGGACGGAGCTATGGCTACACCTTC,CASSRGRSYGYTF
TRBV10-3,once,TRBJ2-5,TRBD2,TGTGCCATCAGTGTTGGCGGGAGCGAAGAGACCCAGTACTTC,CAISVGGSEETQYF
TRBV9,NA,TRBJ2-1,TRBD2,TGTGCCAGCAGCGTATCGGGGGGAGGCTACAATGAGCAGTTCTTC,CASSVSGGGYNEQFF
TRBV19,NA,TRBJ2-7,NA,TGTGCCAGTAGTATAGCCGCAGGGGAGTACGGGCAGTACTTC,CASSIAAGEYGQYF